This TCR beta chain was retrieved from a study of T cell responses to AZD1222 COVID-19 vaccine. Notes on the study in general: Clonal diversity was possibly underestimated, and white British individuals and females predominated among donors. At study baseline, merely several AZD1222 recipients were seropositive. Two AZD1222 doses significantly raised spike-specific TCR breadth and depth over controls. Spike as a whole was targeted by vaccine-associated CD4 TCRs, dominant at 160-218 and 743-854.

TCRdb keeps only in-frame clones here, not all; method: immunoSEQ multiplex PCR. Found here are roughly 120,000 clones, 88% of them singletons; the top ten hold about 10%. CDR1 is MNHNY, CDR2 SVGAGI, per germline (reference sequence). This CDR3 comprises 14 residues. Trimming stripped 2 bases from V and 6 bases from J, with 8 bases between. As regards this clone: Its specificity is unknown.

The gene calls are TRBV6-6 and TRBJ1-6; D unclear. Sequencing was performed on peripheral blood, taken on day 0 of AZD1222 vaccination. The sequence was obtained from an adult in good health. The CDR3 is CASSYLAGNSPLHF. CDR3 in DNA: TGTGCCAGCAGTTACCTGGCGGGTAATTCACCCCTCCACTTT.